These 14 T cell receptor beta chains were sequenced from one sample in a study of identical twins. TCRdb called the 5' RACE reads again in MiXCR, with one record for every CDR3 protein. The table has 600,000 to 700,000 distinct CDR3 sequences, 21% seen once. This same sample was also part of a study on T cells expressing NK-cell markers.

The specimen sequenced was PBMCs. These receptors all come from a woman between 18 and 29 years old in good health.

There are a few counts of this clonotype. V usage is TRBV5-1 and J usage is TRBJ1-1; D is possibly TRBD1 (6 bases). CDR3 size: 14 residues. The V end was cut by 4 bases, the J end by 3 bases, with 13 bases between. The V gene's germline CDR1 is SGHRS and CDR2 YFSETQ. Here the CDR3 reads CASSGTGRHTEAFF. In nucleotides, the CDR3 is TGCGCCAGCAGCGGAACAGGGAGGCACACTGAAGCTTTCTTT.

The rearrangement uses TRBV5-1 and TRBJ1-1; the D gene is possibly TRBD1 (5 bases). The germline V gene encodes CDR1 SGHRS and CDR2 YFSETQ. Between the trimmed V and J ends, which lost 5 bases and 4 bases, there was a span of 15 bases. The CDR3 runs to 14 residues. The CDR3 loop reads CASRTETGVTEAFF. As DNA, the CDR3 is TGCGCCAGCAGGACAGAGACCGGGGTCACTGAAGCTTTCTTT.

The rearrangement links TRBV12-3 or TRBV12-4 to TRBJ1-1; unclear D gene. The CDR3 spans 11 residues. Trimming shortened V by 7 bases and J by 8 bases, and 11 bases separated the two germline ends. The DNA of the CDR3 is TGTGCCAGCACTGGTCCCAAGGAAGCTTTCTTT. This translates into CASTGPKEAFF.

This clonotype was detected a few times. The V and J genes are TRBV14 and TRBJ2-1; 9 bases are a match to TRBD2. CDR3 length: 17 amino acids. After removal of 2 bases from V and 1 base from J, the junction contained 6 bases not matched to a gene. Looked up from germline, CDR1 is SGHDN and CDR2 is FVKESK. The CDR3 sequence: CASSQFVAGASYNEQFF. CDR3 DNA: TGTGCCAGCAGCCAATTTGTAGCGGGGGCTTCCTACAATGAGCAGTTCTTC.

The chain joins TRBV7-2 to TRBJ2-7, with TRBD1 identical over 7 bases. Germline CDR1 reads SGHTA; CDR2 reads FQGNSA. CDR3 length: 15 residues. V shed 4 bases, J shed 2 bases, and the junction held 8 bases outside the gene matches. The CDR3 nucleotides read TGTGCCAGCAGCTCCCAAAACAGGGGAGCCTACGAGCAGTACTTC. Residues: CASSSQNRGAYEQYF.

This clonotype has just a few counts. The CDR3 reads CASSLAAGVYQETQYF. The CDR3 DNA sequence: TGTGCCAGCAGCTTAGCGGCAGGAGTGTACCAAGAGACCCAGTACTTC. The V gene is TRBV7-2, the J gene TRBJ2-5; D is ambiguous. V was clipped by 0 bases and J by 0 bases, with 11 bases between them. Germline loops: CDR1 SGHTA, CDR2 FQGNSA. The length of the CDR3 is 16 residues.

The V and J genes are TRBV7-9 and TRBJ2-3, with D tentatively TRBD1 (5 bases). CDR1 and CDR2 (germline): SEHNR, FQNEAQ (reference sequence). Between the trimmed V and J ends, which lost 2 bases and 5 bases, there was a span of 17 bases. CDR3 size: 16 residues. The CDR3 DNA follows: TGTGCCAGCAGCTTAATGGGGCCTGGCACTGAAGATACGCAGTATTTT. Amino acid sequence: CASSLMGPGTEDTQYF.

This clonotype turned up a few times. The chain couples TRBV20-1 to TRBJ2-5, with 8 bases that match TRBD1. The junction had 12 bases not matched to a gene; V was cut back by 5 bases and J by 4 bases. The V gene's germline CDR1 is DFQATT and CDR2 SNEGSKA (reference sequence). CDR3 length: 15 amino acids. CDR3 region: CSARLSGGAGETQYF. CDR3 in DNA: TGCAGTGCTCGATTGTCAGGGGGCGCCGGAGAGACCCAGTACTTC.

The rearrangement joins TRBV7-2 to TRBJ2-5; possible D gene TRBD2, 5 bases. V gave up 1 base and J gave up 4 bases, with 13 bases separating them. The CDR3 contains 15 residues. CDR1 and CDR2 from the germline V gene are SGHTA and FQGNSA. The CDR3 reads CASSLDEGDTETQYF. The CDR3 DNA reads as TGTGCCAGCAGCTTAGATGAGGGAGATACAGAGACCCAGTACTTC.

This clonotype has a handful of counts. V and J are TRBV29-1 and TRBJ2-2, with 11 bases identical to TRBD2. The CDR3 has 16 amino acids. Germline CDR1 SQVTM, CDR2 ANQGSEA. The junction had 5 bases not matched to a gene; V was cut back by 3 bases and J by 2 bases. The CDR3 loop is CSVDPGTSGNTGELFF. The DNA of the CDR3 is TGCAGCGTTGATCCAGGGACTAGCGGCAACACCGGGGAGCTGTTTTTT.

The rearrangement links TRBV30 to TRBJ2-2; a weak D match, TRBD1 (5 bases). The CDR3 is 14 residues long. Germline V gives CDR1 GTSNPN, CDR2 SVGIG (reference sequence). The ends were cut back, 8 bases at V and 1 base at J, with 14 bases in the middle. The CDR3: CATQPTGNTGELFF. CDR3 nucleotide sequence: TGTGCCACCCAGCCCACAGGGAACACCGGGGAGCTGTTTTTT.

This clonotype was counted between two and nine times. The chain employs TRBV12-3 or TRBV12-4 and TRBJ1-4; 10 bases map to TRBD1. The CDR3 runs to 15 residues. The V gene end was trimmed by 6 bases and the J gene end by 5 bases; junction bases not matched to a gene: 6. CDR3 loop: CASRGGQGDNEKLFF. CDR3 DNA sequence: TGTGCCAGCAGGGGCGGACAGGGGGACAATGAAAAACTGTTTTTT.

V is TRBV12-5 and J is TRBJ1-5, with no clear D. Per the germline V gene, CDR1 is LGHNT and CDR2 is FRNRAP. The CDR3 length is 19 residues. Trimming took 0 bases from V and 1 from J, leaving 19 bases between them. CDR3 DNA: TGTGCTAGTGGTTTGGTCCCCGACGGACGAGTACGAAGCAATCAGCCCCAGCATTTT. It is translated as CASGLVPDGRVRSNQPQHF.

This clonotype has a count of ten or more. The chain is built from TRBV6-1 and TRBJ2-6; D unresolved. Between the trimmed V and J ends, which lost 6 bases and 0 bases, there was a span of 12 bases. This CDR3 contains 16 residues. CDR1 MNHNS and CDR2 SASEGT come from the germline V gene. CDR3 protein: CASRPAESSGANVLTF. The DNA of the CDR3 is TGTGCCAGCAGGCCTGCAGAGAGCTCTGGGGCCAACGTCCTGACTTTC.